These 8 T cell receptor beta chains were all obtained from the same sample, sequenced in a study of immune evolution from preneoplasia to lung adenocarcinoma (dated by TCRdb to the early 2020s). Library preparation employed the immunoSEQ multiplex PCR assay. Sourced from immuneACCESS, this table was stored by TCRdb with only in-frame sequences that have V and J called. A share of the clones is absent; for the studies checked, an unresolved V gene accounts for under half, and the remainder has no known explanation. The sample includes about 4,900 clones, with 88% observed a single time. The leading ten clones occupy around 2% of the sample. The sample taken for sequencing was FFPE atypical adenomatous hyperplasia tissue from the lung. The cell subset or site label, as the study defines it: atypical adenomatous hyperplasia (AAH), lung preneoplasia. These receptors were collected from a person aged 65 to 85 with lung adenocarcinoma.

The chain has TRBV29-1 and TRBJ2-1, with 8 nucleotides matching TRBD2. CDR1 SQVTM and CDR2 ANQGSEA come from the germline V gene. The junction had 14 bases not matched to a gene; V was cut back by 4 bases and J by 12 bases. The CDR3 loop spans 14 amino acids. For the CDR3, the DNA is TGCAGCGTTGTTGGGCTAGCGGGCAATCCGGGGCAGTTCTTC. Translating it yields CSVVGLAGNPGQFF.

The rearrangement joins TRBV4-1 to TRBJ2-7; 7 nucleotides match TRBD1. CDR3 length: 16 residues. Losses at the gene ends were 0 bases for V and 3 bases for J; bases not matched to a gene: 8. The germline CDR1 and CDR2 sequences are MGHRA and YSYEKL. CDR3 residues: CASSQDPGGWIYEQYF. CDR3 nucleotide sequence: TGCGCCAGCAGCCAAGATCCAGGGGGTTGGATCTACGAGCAGTACTTC.

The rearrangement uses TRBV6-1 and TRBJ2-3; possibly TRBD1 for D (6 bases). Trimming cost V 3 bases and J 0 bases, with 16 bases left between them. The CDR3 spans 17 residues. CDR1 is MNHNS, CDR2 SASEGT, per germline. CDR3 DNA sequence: TGTGCCAGCAGTGACCTTACAGGGATCACTAGCACAGATACGCAGTATTTT. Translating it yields CASSDLTGITSTDTQYF.

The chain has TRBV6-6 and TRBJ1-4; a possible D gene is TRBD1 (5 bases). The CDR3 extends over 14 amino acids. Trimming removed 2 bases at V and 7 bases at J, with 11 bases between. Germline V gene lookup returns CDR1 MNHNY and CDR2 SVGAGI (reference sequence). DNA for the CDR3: TGTGCCAGCAGTTACGTGGGGGGAGTTGAAAAACTGTTTTTT. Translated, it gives CASSYVGGVEKLFF.

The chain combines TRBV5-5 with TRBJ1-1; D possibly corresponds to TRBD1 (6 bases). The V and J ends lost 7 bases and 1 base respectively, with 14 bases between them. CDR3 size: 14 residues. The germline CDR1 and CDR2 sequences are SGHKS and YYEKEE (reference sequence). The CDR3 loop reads CASDLRGANTEAFF. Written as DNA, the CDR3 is TGTGCCAGCGACCTCCGGGGGGCGAACACTGAAGCTTTCTTT.

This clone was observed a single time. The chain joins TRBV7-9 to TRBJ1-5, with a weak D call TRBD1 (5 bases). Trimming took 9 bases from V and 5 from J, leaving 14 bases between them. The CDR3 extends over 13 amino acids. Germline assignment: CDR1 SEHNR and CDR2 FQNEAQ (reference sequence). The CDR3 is CASSLRDDQPQHF. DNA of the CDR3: TGTGCCAGTTCGCTCCGGGACGATCAGCCCCAGCATTTT.

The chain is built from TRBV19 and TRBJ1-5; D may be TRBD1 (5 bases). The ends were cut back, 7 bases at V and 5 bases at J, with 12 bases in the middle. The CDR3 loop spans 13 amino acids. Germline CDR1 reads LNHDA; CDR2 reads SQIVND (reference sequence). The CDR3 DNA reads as TGTGCCAGTACCCTCCGGGGGGATCAGCCCCAGCATTTT. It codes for CASTLRGDQPQHF.

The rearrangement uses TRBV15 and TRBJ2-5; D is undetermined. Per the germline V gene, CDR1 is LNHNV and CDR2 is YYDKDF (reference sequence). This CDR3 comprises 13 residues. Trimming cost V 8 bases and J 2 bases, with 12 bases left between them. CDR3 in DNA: TGTGCCACCTCAGCCGGTTATCAAGAGACCCAGTACTTC. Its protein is CATSAGYQETQYF.